This TCR beta chain came from a study of beta chain features in type 1 diabetes. Notes on the study in general: Cells with high TCR expression could be over-represented when cDNA is sequenced.

A remark on this clone: What it recognizes is unknown.

Trimming took off 3 bases at V and 3 bases at J, with 6 bases between the two ends. The CDR3 consists of 12 residues. In germline, CDR1 is SGHTA, CDR2 FQGNSA. TCRB transcripts that were expressed got sequenced, as all of the isolated RNA had been reverse transcribed. Sequencing was performed with immunoSEQ multiplex PCR; in TCRdb, only in-frame clones are kept and a portion is missing. Of some 220,000 clones listed, roughly 10% were seen once; the top ten hold 1% to 1.5%. This TCR was recovered from a man younger than 35 in good health. The chain couples TRBV7-2 to TRBJ2-7; D not certain. Sequenced: central memory CD4+ T cells from blood. The DNA for the CDR3 is TGTGCCAGCAGCTTTGAGGACTACGAGCAGTACTTC. Amino acids: CASSFEDYEQYF.